This T cell receptor (beta chain) comes out of a study of blood T cell repertoires in COVID-19. This clone was counted a single time. The data were produced by immunoSEQ multiplex PCR, yet TCRdb's version contains in-frame clones alone and is incomplete. The sample carries 65,000 to 75,000 clones, around 86% recorded once. The ends lost 1 base at V and 5 bases at J; junction bases unmatched: 12. Germline V gives CDR1 SGHVS, CDR2 FNYEAQ. This CDR3 has 18 amino acids. This clonotype originated in an elderly woman with active or convalescent COVID-19. Material for sequencing was peripheral blood. This chain joins TRBV7-6 and TRBJ1-5; 9 bases fit TRBD1. CDR3 sequence reads: CASSLGRLRDRAYQPQHF. CDR3 nucleotide sequence: TGTGCCAGCAGCTTAGGCAGACTCCGGGACAGGGCCTATCAGCCCCAGCATTTT.